This passage covers 9 T cell receptor beta chains from one sample sequenced in a study of cytomegalovirus exposure and HLA in healthy donors. Some clones are missing from TCRdb's copy, which holds only in-frame ones; the method was immunoSEQ multiplex PCR. The repertoire consists of a few hundred thousand clones, with approximately 86% occurring once and the leading ten covering around 0.96%. The specimen sequenced was PBMCs. The receptors stem from a man aged 30 to 39 in good health and CMV-seronegative.

The chain couples TRBV12-5 to TRBJ1-1; D is unresolved. Trimming stripped 1 base from V and 1 base from J, with 4 bases between. Germline-derived CDR1 and CDR2 are LGHNT and FRNRAP. The CDR3 runs to 13 residues. In DNA form, the CDR3 reads TGTGCTAGTGGTTTGGGAGGGAACACTGAAGCTTTCTTT. It is translated as CASGLGGNTEAFF.

The chain joins TRBV27 to TRBJ1-6; D is undetermined. CDR1 and CDR2 (germline): MNHEY, SMNVEV (reference sequence). The CDR3 extends over 15 amino acids. Trimming stripped 0 bases from V and 1 base from J, with 4 bases between. The DNA for the CDR3 is TGTGCCAGCAGTTTATCGCGGTCCTATAATTCACCCCTCCACTTT. This gives the protein CASSLSRSYNSPLHF.

In this sample, this clone turned up once. The rearrangement links TRBV4-1 to TRBJ1-5, with D maybe TRBD1 (6 bases). V lost 3 bases and J lost 4, with 22 bases in between. This CDR3 spans 18 amino acids. From germline, CDR1 is MGHRA and CDR2 YSYEKL. The CDR3, as DNA: TGCGCCAGCAGCCACAGGTTTGGGGGCGCGAAATTTAATCAGCCCCAGCATTTT. Encoded protein: CASSHRFGGAKFNQPQHF.

The CDR3 loop reads CAWSGDRGFEKLFF. The CDR3 coding sequence is TGTGCCTGGAGTGGAGACAGGGGATTTGAAAAACTGTTTTTT. The chain couples TRBV30 to TRBJ1-4, with 8 bases fitting TRBD1. Trimming removed 1 base from V and 7 bases from J; junction bases left unmatched: 5. This CDR3 has 14 amino acids. Germline CDR1 reads GTSNPN; CDR2 reads SVGIG (reference sequence). The whole variable domain, filled in from reference TRBV30 and TRBJ1-4, reads SQTIHQWPATLVQPVGSPLSLECTVEGTSNPNLYWYRQAAGRGLQLLFYSVGIGQISSEVPQNLSASRPQDRQFILSSKKLLLSDSGFYLCAWSGDRGFEKLFFGSGTQLSVL.

The gene calls are TRBV18 and TRBJ2-3; perhaps TRBD2 as D (5 bases). The CDR3 is 13 residues long. Trimming stripped 2 bases from V and 9 bases from J, with 12 bases between. Germline assignment: CDR1 KGHSH and CDR2 LQKENI. CDR3 sequence reads: CASSPERRWTQYF. The CDR3 DNA reads as TGTGCCAGCTCACCAGAGAGGAGGTGGACGCAGTATTTT. Using reference TRBV18 and TRBJ2-3 for the parts outside the CDR3, the full variable domain is NAGVMQNPRHLVRRRGQEARLRCSPMKGHSHVYWYRQLPEEGLKFMVYLQKENIIDESGMPKERFSAEFPKEGPSILRIQQVVRGDSAAYFCASSPERRWTQYFGPGTRLTVL.

This sequence joins TRBV6-5 and TRBJ2-7; D is unresolved. Germline V lookup: CDR1 MNHEY, CDR2 SVGAGI. Trimming took off 0 bases at V and 3 bases at J, with 12 bases between the two ends. There are 15 residues in the CDR3. The CDR3 reads CASSYSQLLGYEQYF. The CDR3 DNA follows: TGTGCCAGCAGTTACTCTCAGCTCCTAGGCTACGAGCAGTACTTC.

This clone was counted once. The rearrangement joins TRBV9 to TRBJ2-7, with a possible D match to TRBD1 (6 bases). In germline, CDR1 is SGDLS, CDR2 YYNGEE. There are 15 residues in the CDR3. V was cut by 0 bases and J by 4 bases, with 14 bases left in between. CDR3 region: CASSVGPGGEYEQYF. CDR3 in DNA: TGTGCCAGCAGCGTAGGACCTGGGGGCGAGTACGAGCAGTACTTC.

The rearrangement links TRBV30 to TRBJ1-5; 8 nucleotides match TRBD1. The junction had 7 bases not matched to a gene; V was cut back by 3 bases and J by 6 bases. CDR3 size: 14 residues. CDR1 and CDR2 (germline): GTSNPN, SVGIG (reference sequence). The CDR3 reads CAWSGQGRSQPQHF. DNA for the CDR3: TGTGCCTGGAGCGGACAGGGAAGAAGTCAGCCCCAGCATTTT.

The J gene is TRBJ2-7, the V gene TRBV9, with D tentatively TRBD1 (7 bases). Germline V CDR1 and CDR2: SGDLS, YYNGEE. The CDR3 length is 14 residues. V lost 4 bases and J lost 4, with 15 bases in between. The CDR3 protein is CASSPGAGGYEQYF. CDR3 in DNA: TGTGCCAGCAGCCCTGGGGCAGGGGGGTACGAGCAGTACTTC. Complete variable domain (other parts from reference TRBV9 and TRBJ2-7): DSGVTQTPKHLITATGQRVTLRCSPRSGDLSVYWYQQSLDQGLQFLIQYYNGEERAKGNILERFSAQQFPDLHSELNLSSLELGDSALYFCASSPGAGGYEQYFGPGTRLTVT.